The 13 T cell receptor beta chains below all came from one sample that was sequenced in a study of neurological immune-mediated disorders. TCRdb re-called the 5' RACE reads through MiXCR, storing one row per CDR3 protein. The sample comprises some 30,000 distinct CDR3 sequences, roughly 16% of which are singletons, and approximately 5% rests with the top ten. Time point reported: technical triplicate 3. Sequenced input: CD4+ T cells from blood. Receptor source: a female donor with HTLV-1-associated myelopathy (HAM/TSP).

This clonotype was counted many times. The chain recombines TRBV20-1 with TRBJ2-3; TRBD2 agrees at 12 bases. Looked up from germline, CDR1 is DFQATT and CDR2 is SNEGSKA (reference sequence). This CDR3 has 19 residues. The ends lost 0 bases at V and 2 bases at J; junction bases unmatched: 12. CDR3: CSARDPQLAGGWTTDTQYF. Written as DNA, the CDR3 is TGCAGTGCTAGAGATCCCCAACTAGCGGGGGGCTGGACCACAGATACGCAGTATTTT.

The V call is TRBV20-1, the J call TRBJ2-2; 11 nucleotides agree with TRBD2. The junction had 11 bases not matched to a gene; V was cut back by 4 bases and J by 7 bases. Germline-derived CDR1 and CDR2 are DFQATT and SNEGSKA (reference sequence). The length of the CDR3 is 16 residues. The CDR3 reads CSANSASGRSDGELFF. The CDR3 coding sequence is TGCAGTGCTAATTCAGCTAGCGGGAGGTCGGACGGGGAGCTGTTTTTT.

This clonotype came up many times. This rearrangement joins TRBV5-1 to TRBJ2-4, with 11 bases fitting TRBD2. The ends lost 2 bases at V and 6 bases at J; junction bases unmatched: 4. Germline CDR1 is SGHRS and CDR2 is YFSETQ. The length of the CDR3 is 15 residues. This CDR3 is CASSLGTSGGNIQYF. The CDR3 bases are TGCGCCAGCAGCTTAGGGACTAGCGGCGGAAACATTCAGTACTTC. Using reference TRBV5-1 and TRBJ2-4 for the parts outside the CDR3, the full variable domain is KAGVTQTPRYLIKTRGQQVTLSCSPISGHRSVSWYQQTPGQGLQFLFEYFSETQRNKGNFPGRFSGRQFSNSRSEMNVSTLELGDSALYLCASSLGTSGGNIQYFGAGTRLSVL.

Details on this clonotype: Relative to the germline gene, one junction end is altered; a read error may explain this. CDR3 coding DNA: TGTGCTAGCAGCTTATTTGGCGGGGTAACGGAGACCCAGTACTTC. Translation: CASSLFGGVTETQYF. The chain links TRBV7-7 to TRBJ2-5, with a weak D call TRBD2 (6 bases). Germline V gene data show CDR1 as SSHAT and CDR2 as FNYEAQ (reference sequence). The CDR3 spans 15 residues.

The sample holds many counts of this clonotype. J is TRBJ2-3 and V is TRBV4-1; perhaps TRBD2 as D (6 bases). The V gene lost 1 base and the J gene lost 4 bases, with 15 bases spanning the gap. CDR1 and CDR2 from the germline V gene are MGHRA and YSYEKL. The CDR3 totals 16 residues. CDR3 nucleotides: TGCGCCAGCAGCCAAGTGCGGGGCCTCTGGGCAGATACGCAGTATTTT. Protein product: CASSQVRGLWADTQYF.

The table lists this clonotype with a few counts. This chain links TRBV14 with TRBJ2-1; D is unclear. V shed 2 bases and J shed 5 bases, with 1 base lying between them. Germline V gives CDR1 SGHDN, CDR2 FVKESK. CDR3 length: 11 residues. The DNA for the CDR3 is TGTGCCAGCAGCCAAAACAATGAGCAGTTCTTC. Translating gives CASSQNNEQFF.

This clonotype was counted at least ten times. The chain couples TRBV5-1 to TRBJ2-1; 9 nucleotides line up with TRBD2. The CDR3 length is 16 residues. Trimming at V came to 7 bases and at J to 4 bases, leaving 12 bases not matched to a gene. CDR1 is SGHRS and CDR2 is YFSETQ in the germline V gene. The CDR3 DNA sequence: TGCGCCAGCTATGAAACCGGGACTAGCCCATACAATGAGCAGTTCTTC. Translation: CASYETGTSPYNEQFF.

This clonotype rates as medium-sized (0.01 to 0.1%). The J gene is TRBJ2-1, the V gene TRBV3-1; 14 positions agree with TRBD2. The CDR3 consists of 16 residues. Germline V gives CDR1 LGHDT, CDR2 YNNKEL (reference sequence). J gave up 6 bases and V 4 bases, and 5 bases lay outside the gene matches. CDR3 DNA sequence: TGTGCCAGCAGCCGCCGACTAGCGGGGGGGGGCAATGAGCAGTTCTTC. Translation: CASSRRLAGGGNEQFF.

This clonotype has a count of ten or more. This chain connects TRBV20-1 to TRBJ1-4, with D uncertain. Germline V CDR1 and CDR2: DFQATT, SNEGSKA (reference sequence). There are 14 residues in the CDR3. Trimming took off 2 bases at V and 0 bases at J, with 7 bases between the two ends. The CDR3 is CSARRTATNEKLFF. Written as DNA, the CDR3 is TGCAGTGCTAGAAGGACTGCAACTAATGAAAAACTGTTTTTT.

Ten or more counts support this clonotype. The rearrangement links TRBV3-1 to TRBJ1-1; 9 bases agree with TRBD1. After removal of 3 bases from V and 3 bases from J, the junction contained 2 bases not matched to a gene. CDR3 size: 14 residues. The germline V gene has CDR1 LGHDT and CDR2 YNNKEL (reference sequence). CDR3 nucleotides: TGTGCCAGCAGCCAGAGGGACAGGGACACTGAAGCTTTCTTT. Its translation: CASSQRDRDTEAFF.

Here the CDR3 reads CSASGRAADTQYF. The CDR3 DNA sequence: TGCAGTGCTAGCGGGAGGGCCGCAGATACGCAGTATTTT. V gene TRBV20-1 combines with J gene TRBJ2-3, with 8 bases aligning to TRBD2. CDR3 length equals 13 residues. CDR1 is DFQATT, CDR2 SNEGSKA, per germline (reference sequence). Trimming removed 3 bases from V and 4 bases from J; junction bases left unmatched: 3.

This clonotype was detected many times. CDR3 sequence (DNA): TGCAGCGTTGGACTAGGGACCCGGAAGATCGACGAGCAGTACTTC. Its protein product is CSVGLGTRKIDEQYF. V gene TRBV29-1 combines with J gene TRBJ2-7, with D possibly being TRBD2 (6 bases). Per germline, CDR1 SQVTM and CDR2 ANQGSEA. V lost 4 bases, J lost 5 bases, and 21 bases lay in between. This CDR3 region has 15 residues.

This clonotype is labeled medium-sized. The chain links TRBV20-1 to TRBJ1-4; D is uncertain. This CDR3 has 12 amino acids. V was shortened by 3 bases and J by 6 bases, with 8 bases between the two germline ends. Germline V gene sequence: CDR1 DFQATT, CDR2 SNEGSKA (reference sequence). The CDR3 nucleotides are TGCAGTGCTAGGTCGGAGGATGAAAAACTGTTTTTT. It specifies CSARSEDEKLFF.